The 19 T cell receptor beta chains reported below all come from one sample, sequenced in a study of regulatory T cells in long-lasting Graves disease (dated by TCRdb to about 2021). The label giving this sample's time point can be read as: persistent/refractory GD, antithyroid drugs over 5 years with positive TRAb. For both TCR sequencing and RNA sequencing, RNA was extracted from PBMCs in TRIzol. The method was multiplex PCR. Sequencing took place on an Illumina HiSeq 4000. iRepertoire HTBI primers and Arm-PCR amplification of CDR3 regions were used to construct TCR beta libraries. In-frame beta chains were kept once TCRdb had trimmed the public reads at Q25 with fastp and called clones with MiXCR. Identical CDR3 proteins give one entry, which carries the most common genes and DNA. Across this sample there are a few hundred thousand distinct CDR3 sequences, with roughly a fifth seen only once. The ten largest clones capture approximately 15% of the sample.

Sequencing was performed on peripheral blood mononuclear cells (PBMCs), taken when the disease was refractory, from a patient treated with antithyroid drugs. These receptors were obtained from a female donor with Graves disease.

This clonotype was counted many times. This chain connects TRBV6-1 to TRBJ2-5; possible D gene TRBD2, 6 bases. Germline CDR1 is MNHNS and CDR2 is SASEGT. The CDR3 is 15 residues long. V shed 5 bases and J shed 3 bases, with 16 bases lying between them. CDR3: CASSSTGTYEETQYF. CDR3 in DNA: TGTGCCAGCAGTTCCACCGGGACTTATGAAGAGACCCAGTACTTC.

This chain's CDR3 is CASSPQGGGQYF. The DNA of the CDR3 is TGTGCCAGCAGCCCCCAAGGAGGCGGGCAGTACTTC. The chain carries TRBV3-1 and TRBJ2-7; a possible D gene is TRBD2 (5 bases). This CDR3 is built from 12 residues. Germline CDR1 reads LGHDT; CDR2 reads YNNKEL (reference sequence). Trimming cost V 4 bases and J 9 bases, with 13 bases left between them.

In its sample, this clonotype was seen many times. V and J are TRBV6-1 and TRBJ1-5; no clear D. This CDR3 has 13 amino acids. Germline V lookup: CDR1 MNHNS, CDR2 SASEGT. Between the trimmed V and J ends, which lost 4 bases and 3 bases, there was a span of 7 bases. CDR3 residues: CASSATVNQPQHF. CDR3 nucleotides: TGTGCCAGCAGTGCTACAGTCAATCAGCCCCAGCATTTT.

The chain uses TRBV15 and TRBJ2-5, with TRBD2 matching over 8 bases. CDR1 LNHNV and CDR2 YYDKDF come from the germline V gene (reference sequence). The CDR3 length is 16 residues. Trimming cost V 9 bases and J 4 bases; bases outside gene matches: 16. The CDR3 DNA sequence: TGTGCCACGAGGGGGTTTGACGCGGGAGGAGGAGAGACCCAGTACTTC. It yields the protein CATRGFDAGGGETQYF.

The gene calls are TRBV9 and TRBJ2-7, with D possibly called TRBD1 or TRBD2 (5 bases each). Trimming left V 6 bases short and J 5 bases short, with 18 bases between. The germline CDR1 and CDR2 sequences are SGDLS and YYNGEE. There are 14 residues in the CDR3. CDR3 DNA sequence: TGTGCCAGCACCTCGGGGCTAGGTCCCGACGAGCAGTACTTC. The encoded protein is CASTSGLGPDEQYF.

A few counts support this clonotype. The CDR3 ends on some other residue instead of the conserved phenylalanine or tryptophan, so this is likely a read error. The V and J genes are TRBV10-3 and TRBJ1-2; 7 bases fit TRBD1. The CDR3 contains 14 residues. Germline CDR1 is ENHRY and CDR2 is SYGVKD. Germline trimming cut 6 bases from V and 6 bases from J; bases unmatched to any gene: 10. The CDR3 region is CAIRNMTGPDGYTY. The CDR3 DNA reads as TGTGCCATCAGGAATATGACAGGGCCCGATGGCTACACCTAC.

The sample holds many counts of this clonotype. The V and J genes are TRBV11-3 and TRBJ2-5, with D unresolved. Germline CDR1 is SGHNT and CDR2 is YENEEA. The CDR3 totals 13 residues. Trimming removed 2 bases from V and 5 bases from J, with 9 bases in between. The CDR3 sequence is CASSLIGDETQYF. CDR3 DNA sequence: TGTGCCAGCAGCTTAATTGGGGATGAGACCCAGTACTTC.

To note about this clonotype: A far larger clone is just one base off, so this is likely a read error. The CDR3 ends on some other residue instead of the conserved phenylalanine or tryptophan, so this is likely a read error. This chain uses TRBV6-1 with TRBJ1-6; the D is unclear. This CDR3 comprises 14 residues. V was trimmed by 6 bases and J by 7 bases, leaving 13 bases between them. Germline-derived CDR1 and CDR2 are MNHNS and SASEGT. The CDR3 DNA is TGTGCCAGCAGCCCCGGTTACAGAAATTCACCCCTCCACCTT. This sequence encodes CASSPGYRNSPLHL.

This clonotype has ten or more counts. The rearrangement joins TRBV27 to TRBJ2-7, with 9 bases that match TRBD2. Trimming took 2 bases from V and 2 from J; bases not matched to a gene: 1. This CDR3 is 14 amino acids long. Germline CDR1 MNHEY, CDR2 SMNVEV (reference sequence). The CDR3 DNA sequence: TGTGCCAGCAGTTTAGCTAGCGGGACCTACGAGCAGTACTTC. Its translation is CASSLASGTYEQYF.

There are a few counts of this clonotype. In DNA, the CDR3 is TGTGCCAGCAGCCCAGTCGGGGGGGCGCGAACTGAAGCTTTCTTT. Translation: CASSPVGGARTEAFF. The rearrangement uses TRBV9 and TRBJ1-1; the D gene is possibly TRBD1 (6 bases). Between the trimmed V and J ends, which lost 4 bases and 5 bases, there was a span of 18 bases. CDR1 is SGDLS and CDR2 is YYNGEE in the germline V gene. This CDR3 has 15 amino acids.

This clonotype occurred a few times. The chain joins TRBV10-2 to TRBJ1-1; D not certain. The CDR3 has 16 residues. The germline V gene encodes CDR1 WSHSY and CDR2 SAAADI. Trimming removed 2 bases from V and 0 bases from J, with 13 bases in between. CDR3 in DNA: TGCGCCAGCAGTGAGCCCCCCCGGGCAGTGAACACTGAAGCTTTCTTT. As protein: CASSEPPRAVNTEAFF.

This clonotype was recorded at least ten times. The chain employs TRBV28 and TRBJ1-2, with D possibly TRBD1 on 5 matching bases. The CDR3 sequence is 14 residues long. The germline V gene encodes CDR1 MDHEN and CDR2 SYDVKM. Trimming left V 5 bases short and J 1 base short, with 11 bases between. CDR3 DNA sequence: TGTGCCAGCAGTGTCGGGGGTAGTAACTATGGCTACACCTTC. Translating it yields CASSVGGSNYGYTF.

This clonotype came up a few times. The rearrangement joins TRBV24-1 to TRBJ2-7; D unresolved. Trimming removed 5 bases from V and 3 bases from J, with 19 bases in between. The CDR3 has 16 residues. The germline CDR1 and CDR2 sequences are KGHDR and SFDVKD. The DNA for the CDR3 is TGTGCCACCAGTGGGCCTGGTGGCAATACCGTCTACGAGCAGTACTTC. It translates to CATSGPGGNTVYEQYF.

This clonotype was counted ten times or more. V is TRBV2 and J is TRBJ2-7, with 8 bases lining up with TRBD1. The CDR3 length is 14 residues. Trimming removed 10 bases from V and 2 bases from J; junction bases left unmatched: 10. Germline V CDR1 and CDR2: SNHLY, FYNNEI. Written as DNA, the CDR3 is TGTGCCACGCAAGTAGGACAGGGAGCCTACGAGCAGTACTTC. Translated: CATQVGQGAYEQYF.

Only a few counts were recorded for this clonotype. The rearrangement joins TRBV11-2 to TRBJ2-2, with 9 positions matching TRBD2. Unmatched junction bases numbered 5, after V lost 1 base and J lost 5 bases. CDR1 SGHAT and CDR2 FQNNGV come from the germline V gene. The CDR3 is 16 amino acids. The DNA for the CDR3 is TGTGCCAGCAGCTTAGGCCTAGCGGGAAGGACCGGGGAGCTGTTTTTT. It specifies CASSLGLAGRTGELFF.

The chain links TRBV28 to TRBJ1-6, with D unresolved. The V end lost 5 bases, the J end lost 0 bases, and 11 bases lay between the germline ends. This CDR3 is built from 16 residues. The germline gives CDR1 MDHEN, CDR2 SYDVKM. CDR3 nucleotide sequence: TGTGCCAGCAGTCCTGACTGGAGCTCCTATAATTCACCCCTCCACTTT. It specifies CASSPDWSSYNSPLHF.

The chain uses TRBV28 and TRBJ2-1; 7 bases are shared with TRBD2. Germline loops: CDR1 MDHEN, CDR2 SYDVKM. The V segment lost 6 bases and the J segment 5 bases; nucleotides outside the gene matches: 7. The CDR3 covers 14 residues. The CDR3 loop reads CASRGGSLNNEQFF. The CDR3 DNA is TGTGCCAGCAGGGGGGGGAGTTTGAACAATGAGCAGTTCTTC. The full variable domain, completed using reference TRBV28 and TRBJ2-1, is DVKVTQSSRYLVKRTGEKVFLECVQDMDHENMFWYRQDPGLGLRLIYFSYDVKMKEKGDIPEGYSVSREKKERFSLILESASTNQTSMYLCASRGGSLNNEQFFGPGTRLTVL.

The chain has TRBV2 and TRBJ2-6; D is unclear. This CDR3 is 14 amino acids long. V gave up 7 bases and J gave up 2 bases, with 9 bases separating them. Germline CDR1 and CDR2: SNHLY and FYNNEI. This CDR3 reads CASTALPGANVLTF. In nucleotides, the CDR3 is TGTGCCAGCACCGCCCTACCTGGGGCCAACGTCCTGACTTTC.

The rearrangement links TRBV5-5 to TRBJ1-5; 9 bases agree with TRBD1. The V segment lost 4 bases and the J segment 3 bases; nucleotides outside the gene matches: 2. CDR3 length equals 14 residues. Germline lookup yields CDR1 SGHKS and CDR2 YYEKEE (reference sequence). The DNA for the CDR3 is TGTGCCAGCAGCCGACAGGGGGTCAATCAGCCCCAGCATTTT. Amino acid sequence: CASSRQGVNQPQHF.